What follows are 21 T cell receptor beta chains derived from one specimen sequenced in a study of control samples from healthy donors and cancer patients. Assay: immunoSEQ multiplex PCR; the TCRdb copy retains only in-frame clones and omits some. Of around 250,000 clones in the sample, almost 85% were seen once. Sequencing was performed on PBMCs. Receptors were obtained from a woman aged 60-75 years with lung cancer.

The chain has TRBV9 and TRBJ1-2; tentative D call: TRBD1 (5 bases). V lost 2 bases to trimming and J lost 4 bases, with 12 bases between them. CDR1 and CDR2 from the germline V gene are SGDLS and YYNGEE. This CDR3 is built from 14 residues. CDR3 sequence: CASSVTTGTYGYTF. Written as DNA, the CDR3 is TGTGCCAGCAGCGTTACCACGGGGACCTATGGCTACACCTTC.

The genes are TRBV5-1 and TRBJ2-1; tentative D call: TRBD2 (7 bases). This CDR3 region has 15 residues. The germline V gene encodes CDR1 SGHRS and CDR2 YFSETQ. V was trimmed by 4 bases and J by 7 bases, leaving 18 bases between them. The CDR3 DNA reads TGCGCCAGCAGCCCTGGGGGGGCCGGTCCGAATGAGCAGTTCTTC. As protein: CASSPGGAGPNEQFF. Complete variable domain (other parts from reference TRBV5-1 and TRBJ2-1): KAGVTQTPRYLIKTRGQQVTLSCSPISGHRSVSWYQQTPGQGLQFLFEYFSETQRNKGNFPGRFSGRQFSNSRSEMNVSTLELGDSALYLCASSPGGAGPNEQFFGPGTRLTVL.

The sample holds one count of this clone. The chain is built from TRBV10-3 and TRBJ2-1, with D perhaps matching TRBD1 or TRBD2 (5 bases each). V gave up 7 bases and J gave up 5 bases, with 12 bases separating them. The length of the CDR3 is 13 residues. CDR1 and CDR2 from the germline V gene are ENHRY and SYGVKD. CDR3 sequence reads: CAIMNQGDNEQFF. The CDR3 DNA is TGTGCCATCATGAACCAGGGAGACAATGAGCAGTTCTTC.

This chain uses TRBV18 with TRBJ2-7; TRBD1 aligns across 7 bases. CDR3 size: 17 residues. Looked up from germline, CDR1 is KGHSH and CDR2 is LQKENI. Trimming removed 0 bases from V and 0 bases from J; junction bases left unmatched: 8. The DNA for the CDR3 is TGTGCCAGCTCACCACCGATTTCAGGGGGTGGCTCCTACGAGCAGTACTTC. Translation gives CASSPPISGGGSYEQYF.

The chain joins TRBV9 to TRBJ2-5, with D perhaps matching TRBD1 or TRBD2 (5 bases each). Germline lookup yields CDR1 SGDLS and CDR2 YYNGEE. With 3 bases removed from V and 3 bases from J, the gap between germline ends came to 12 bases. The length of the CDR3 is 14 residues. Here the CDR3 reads CASSGGATKETQYF. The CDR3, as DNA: TGTGCCAGCAGCGGAGGGGCGACAAAAGAGACCCAGTACTTC.

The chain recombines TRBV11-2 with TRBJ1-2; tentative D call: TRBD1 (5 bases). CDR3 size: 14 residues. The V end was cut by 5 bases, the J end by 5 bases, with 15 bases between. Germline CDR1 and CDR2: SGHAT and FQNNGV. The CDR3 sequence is CASSAGTGRYGYTF. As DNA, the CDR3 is TGTGCCAGCAGCGCCGGGACCGGCCGGTATGGCTACACCTTC.

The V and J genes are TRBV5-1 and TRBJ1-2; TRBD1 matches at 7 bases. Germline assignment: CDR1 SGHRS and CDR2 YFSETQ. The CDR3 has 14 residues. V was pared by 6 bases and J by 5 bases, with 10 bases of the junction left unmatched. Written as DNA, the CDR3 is TGCGCCAGCAAGGCCCGACAGGGTGGGTATGGCTACACCTTC. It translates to CASKARQGGYGYTF.

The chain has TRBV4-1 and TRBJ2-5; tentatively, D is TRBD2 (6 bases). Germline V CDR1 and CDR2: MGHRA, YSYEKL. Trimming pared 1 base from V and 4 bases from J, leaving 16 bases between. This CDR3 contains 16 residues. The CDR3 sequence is CASSQGSPGAPETQYF. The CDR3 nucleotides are TGCGCCAGCAGCCAAGGAAGCCCGGGAGCCCCAGAGACCCAGTACTTC.

The CDR3 is CASSFTSGGAQETQYF. Here the CDR3 DNA reads TGTGCCAGCAGCTTCACTAGCGGGGGGGCCCAGGAGACCCAGTACTTC. V and J are TRBV11-2 and TRBJ2-5; 13 bases map to TRBD2. The germline gives CDR1 SGHAT, CDR2 FQNNGV. Trimming at V came to 3 bases and at J to 5 bases, leaving 6 bases not matched to a gene. This CDR3 spans 16 amino acids. Full variable domain (remainder filled in from reference TRBV11-2 and TRBJ2-5): EAGVAQSPRYKIIEKRQSVAFWCNPISGHATLYWYQQILGQGPKLLIQFQNNGVVDDSQLPKDRFSAERLKGVDSTLKIQPAKLEDSAVYLCASSFTSGGAQETQYFGPGTRLLVL.

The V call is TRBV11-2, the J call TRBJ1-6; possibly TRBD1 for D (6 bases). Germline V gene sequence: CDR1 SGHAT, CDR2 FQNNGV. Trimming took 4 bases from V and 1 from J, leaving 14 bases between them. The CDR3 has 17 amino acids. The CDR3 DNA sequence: TGTGCCAGCAGCTATGAGGGGGGATGGTCCTATAATTCACCCCTCCACTTT. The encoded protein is CASSYEGGWSYNSPLHF.

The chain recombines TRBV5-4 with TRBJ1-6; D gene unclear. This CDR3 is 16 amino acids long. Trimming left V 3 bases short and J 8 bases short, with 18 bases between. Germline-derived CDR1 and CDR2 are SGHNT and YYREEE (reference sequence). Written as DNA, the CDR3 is TGTGCCAGCAGCTGGGTGAAAGGGCTCGAATATTCACCCCTCCACTTT. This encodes CASSWVKGLEYSPLHF.

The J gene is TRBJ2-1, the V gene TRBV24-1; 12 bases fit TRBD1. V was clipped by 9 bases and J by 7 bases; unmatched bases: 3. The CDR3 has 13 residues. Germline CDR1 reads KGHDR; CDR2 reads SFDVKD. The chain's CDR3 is CATGTGGLNEQFF. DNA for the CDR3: TGTGCCACCGGGACAGGGGGCTTAAATGAGCAGTTCTTC.

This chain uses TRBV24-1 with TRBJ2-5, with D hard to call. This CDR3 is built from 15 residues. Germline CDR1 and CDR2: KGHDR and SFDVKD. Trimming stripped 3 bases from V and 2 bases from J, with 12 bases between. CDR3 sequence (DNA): TGTGCCACCAGTGATCCGGGCCTAGGTCAAGAGACCCAGTACTTC. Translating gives CATSDPGLGQETQYF.

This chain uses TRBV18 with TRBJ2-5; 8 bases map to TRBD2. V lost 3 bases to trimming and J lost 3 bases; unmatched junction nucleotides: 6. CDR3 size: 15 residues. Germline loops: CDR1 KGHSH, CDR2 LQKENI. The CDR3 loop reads CASSPGSGDEETQYF. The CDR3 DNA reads TGTGCCAGCTCACCGGGTAGCGGGGACGAAGAGACCCAGTACTTC.

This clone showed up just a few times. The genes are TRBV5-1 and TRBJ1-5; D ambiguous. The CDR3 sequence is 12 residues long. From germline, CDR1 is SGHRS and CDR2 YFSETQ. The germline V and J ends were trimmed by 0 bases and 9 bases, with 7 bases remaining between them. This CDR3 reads CASSLDRGPQHF. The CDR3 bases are TGCGCCAGCAGCTTGGACCGGGGGCCCCAGCATTTT. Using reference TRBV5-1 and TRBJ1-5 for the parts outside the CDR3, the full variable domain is KAGVTQTPRYLIKTRGQQVTLSCSPISGHRSVSWYQQTPGQGLQFLFEYFSETQRNKGNFPGRFSGRQFSNSRSEMNVSTLELGDSALYLCASSLDRGPQHFGDGTRLSIL.

The CDR3 coding sequence is TGTGCCAGCAGCGAGGGGGCCCAAGGGGATTCACCCCTCCACTTT. Protein: CASSEGAQGDSPLHF. The chain has TRBV9 and TRBJ1-6, with 7 nucleotides matching TRBD1. V dropped 3 bases and J dropped 8; count of bases not matched to a gene: 8. This CDR3 contains 15 residues. Per germline, CDR1 SGDLS and CDR2 YYNGEE.

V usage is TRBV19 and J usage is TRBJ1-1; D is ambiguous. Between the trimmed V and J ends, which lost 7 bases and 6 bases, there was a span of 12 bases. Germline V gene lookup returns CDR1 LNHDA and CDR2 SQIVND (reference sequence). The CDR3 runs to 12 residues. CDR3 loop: CASKPQEAEAFF. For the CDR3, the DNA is TGTGCCAGTAAACCCCAAGAGGCTGAAGCTTTCTTT.

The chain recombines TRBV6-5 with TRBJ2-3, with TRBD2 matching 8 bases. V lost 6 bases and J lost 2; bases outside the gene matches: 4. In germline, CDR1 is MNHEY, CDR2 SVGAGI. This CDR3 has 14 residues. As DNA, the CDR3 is TGTGCCAGCAGGCGGGAGGTTTTCACAGATACGCAGTATTTT. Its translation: CASRREVFTDTQYF.

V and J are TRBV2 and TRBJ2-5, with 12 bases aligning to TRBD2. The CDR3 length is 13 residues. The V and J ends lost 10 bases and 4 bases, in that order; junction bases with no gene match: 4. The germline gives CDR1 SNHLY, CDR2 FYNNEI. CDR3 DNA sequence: TGTGCCACCTTGGGACTAGCGGGAGAGACCCAGTACTTC. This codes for CATLGLAGETQYF.

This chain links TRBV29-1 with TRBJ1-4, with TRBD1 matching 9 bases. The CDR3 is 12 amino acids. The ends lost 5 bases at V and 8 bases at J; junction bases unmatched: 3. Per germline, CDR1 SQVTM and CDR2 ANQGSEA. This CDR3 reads CSVRTGDEKLFF. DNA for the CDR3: TGCAGCGTTAGGACAGGGGACGAAAAACTGTTTTTT.

CDR3 bases: TGTGCCAGTAGTGGACTCCTCGGGGACACTGAAGCTTTCTTT. This codes for CASSGLLGDTEAFF. The chain employs TRBV19 and TRBJ1-1; D not resolved. This CDR3 has 14 residues. The V gene lost 5 bases and the J gene lost 3 bases, with 13 bases spanning the gap. Germline V gives CDR1 LNHDA, CDR2 SQIVND (reference sequence).